This T cell receptor (beta chain) stems from a study of blood T cell repertoires in COVID-19. Profiled with immunoSEQ multiplex PCR; TCRdb holds only in-frame clones, not every one. The sample lists tens of thousands of clones, about four fifths occurring once. The V end lost 0 bases, the J end lost 3 bases, and 16 bases lay between the germline ends. This CDR3 is 17 amino acids long. The germline CDR1 and CDR2 sequences are ENHRY and SYGVKD. The rearrangement uses TRBV10-3 and TRBJ2-3; no clear D. Sequenced material: peripheral blood. This TCR derives from a man between 50 and 59 years old with active COVID-19. The CDR3 here is CAISESGHPSVTDTQYF. CDR3 coding DNA: TGTGCCATCAGTGAGTCTGGCCACCCTTCCGTGACAGATACGCAGTATTTT.